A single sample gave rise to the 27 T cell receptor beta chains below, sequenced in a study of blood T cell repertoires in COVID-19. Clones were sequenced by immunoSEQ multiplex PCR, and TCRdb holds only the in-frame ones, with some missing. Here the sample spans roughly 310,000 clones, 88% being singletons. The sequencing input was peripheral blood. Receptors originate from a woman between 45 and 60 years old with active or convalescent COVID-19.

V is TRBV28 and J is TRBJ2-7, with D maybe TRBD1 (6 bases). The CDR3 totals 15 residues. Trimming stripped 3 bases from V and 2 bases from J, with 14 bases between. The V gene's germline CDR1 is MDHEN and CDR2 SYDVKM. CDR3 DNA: TGTGCCAGCAGTTTTCCAACAGGGCTTACCTACGAGCAGTACTTC. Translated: CASSFPTGLTYEQYF.

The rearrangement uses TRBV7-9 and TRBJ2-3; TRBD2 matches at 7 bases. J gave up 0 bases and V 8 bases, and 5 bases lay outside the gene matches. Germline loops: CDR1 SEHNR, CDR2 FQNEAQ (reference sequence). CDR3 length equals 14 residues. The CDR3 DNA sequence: TGTGCCAGCGGGTTCGGGGGGAGCACAGATACGCAGTATTTT. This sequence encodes CASGFGGSTDTQYF.

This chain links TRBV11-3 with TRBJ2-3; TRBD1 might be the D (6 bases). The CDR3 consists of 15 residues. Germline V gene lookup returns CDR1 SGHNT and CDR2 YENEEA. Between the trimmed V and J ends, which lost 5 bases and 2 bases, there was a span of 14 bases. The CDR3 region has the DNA TGTGCCAGCAGCAAATACAGGGTTCCCACAGATACGCAGTATTTT. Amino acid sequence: CASSKYRVPTDTQYF. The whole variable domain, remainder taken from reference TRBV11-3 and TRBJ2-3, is EAGVVQSPRYKIIEKKQPVAFWCNPISGHNTLYWYLQNLGQGPELLIRYENEEAVDDSQLPKDRFSAERLKGVDSTLKIQPAELGDSAVYLCASSKYRVPTDTQYFGPGTRLTVL.

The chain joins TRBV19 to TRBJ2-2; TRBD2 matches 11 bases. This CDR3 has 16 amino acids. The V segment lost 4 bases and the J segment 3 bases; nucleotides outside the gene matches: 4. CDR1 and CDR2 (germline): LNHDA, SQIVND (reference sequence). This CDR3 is CASSTTSGSYTGELFF. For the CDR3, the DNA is TGTGCCAGTAGTACAACTAGCGGGAGCTACACCGGGGAGCTGTTTTTT.

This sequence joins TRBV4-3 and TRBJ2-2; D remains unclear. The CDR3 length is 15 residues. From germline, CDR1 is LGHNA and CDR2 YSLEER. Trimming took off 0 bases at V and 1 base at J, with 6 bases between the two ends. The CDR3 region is CASSQEALNTGELFF. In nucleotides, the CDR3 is TGCGCCAGCAGCCAAGAAGCTTTGAACACCGGGGAGCTGTTTTTT.

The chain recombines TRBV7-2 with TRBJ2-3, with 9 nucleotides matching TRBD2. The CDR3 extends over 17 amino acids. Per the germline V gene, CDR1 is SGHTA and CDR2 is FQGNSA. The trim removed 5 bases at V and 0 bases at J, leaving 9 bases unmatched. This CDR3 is CASSVTLAGSSTDTQYF. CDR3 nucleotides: TGTGCCAGCAGCGTTACCCTAGCGGGGTCTAGCACAGATACGCAGTATTTT.

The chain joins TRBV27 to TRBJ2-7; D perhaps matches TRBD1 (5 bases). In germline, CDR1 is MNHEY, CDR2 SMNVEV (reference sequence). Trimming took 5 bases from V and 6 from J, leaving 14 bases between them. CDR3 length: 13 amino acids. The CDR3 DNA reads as TGTGCCAGCAGTACCGTCGAACAGGCCGAGCAGTACTTC. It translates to CASSTVEQAEQYF.

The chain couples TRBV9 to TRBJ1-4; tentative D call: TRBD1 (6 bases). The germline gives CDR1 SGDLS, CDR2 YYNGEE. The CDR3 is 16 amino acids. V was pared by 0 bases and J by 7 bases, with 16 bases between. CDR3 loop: CASSVGWGGAGEKLFF. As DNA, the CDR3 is TGTGCCAGCAGCGTAGGGTGGGGGGGCGCTGGTGAAAAACTGTTTTTT.

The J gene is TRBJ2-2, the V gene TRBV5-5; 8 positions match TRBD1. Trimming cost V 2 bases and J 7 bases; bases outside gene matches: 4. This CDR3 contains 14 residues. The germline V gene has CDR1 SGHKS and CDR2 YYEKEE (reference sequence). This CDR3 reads CASSFRGLSGELFF. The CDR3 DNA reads TGTGCCAGCAGCTTCAGGGGGCTGAGCGGGGAGCTGTTTTTT.

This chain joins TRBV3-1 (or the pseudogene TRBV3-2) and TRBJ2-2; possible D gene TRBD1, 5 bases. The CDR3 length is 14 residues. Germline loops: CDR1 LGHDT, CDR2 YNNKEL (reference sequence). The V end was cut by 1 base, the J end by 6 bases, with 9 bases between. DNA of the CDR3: TGTGCCAGCAGCCAAGTACAGGCGGCCGGGGAGCTGTTTTTT. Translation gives CASSQVQAAGELFF.

CDR3 residues: CASSVLPGLSSYEQYF. CDR3 in DNA: TGTGCCAGCAGCGTATTACCGGGACTTAGCTCCTACGAGCAGTACTTC. The rearrangement uses TRBV9 and TRBJ2-7; weak D call: TRBD2 (6 bases). The CDR3 sequence is 16 residues long. CDR1 SGDLS and CDR2 YYNGEE come from the germline V gene. Trimming left V 1 base short and J 0 bases short, with 14 bases between.

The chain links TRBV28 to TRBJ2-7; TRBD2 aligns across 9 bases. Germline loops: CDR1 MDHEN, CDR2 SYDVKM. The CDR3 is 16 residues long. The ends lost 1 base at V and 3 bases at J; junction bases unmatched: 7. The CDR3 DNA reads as TGTGCCAGCAGTTTATATGGAGCGGGGGGAAGCTACGAGCAGTACTTC. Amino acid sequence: CASSLYGAGGSYEQYF.

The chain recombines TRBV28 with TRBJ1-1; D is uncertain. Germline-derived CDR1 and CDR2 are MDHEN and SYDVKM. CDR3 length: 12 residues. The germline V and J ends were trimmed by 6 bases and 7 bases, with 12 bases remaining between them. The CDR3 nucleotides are TGTGCCAGCAGAGGATGGAGGGTTGAAGCTTTCTTT. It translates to CASRGWRVEAFF.

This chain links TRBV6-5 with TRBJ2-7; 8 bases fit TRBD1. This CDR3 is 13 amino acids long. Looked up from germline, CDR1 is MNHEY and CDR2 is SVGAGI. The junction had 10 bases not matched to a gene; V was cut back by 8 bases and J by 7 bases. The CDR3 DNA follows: TGTGCCAGCCATACGCAGGGGGCAAGGGAGCAGTACTTC. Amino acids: CASHTQGAREQYF.

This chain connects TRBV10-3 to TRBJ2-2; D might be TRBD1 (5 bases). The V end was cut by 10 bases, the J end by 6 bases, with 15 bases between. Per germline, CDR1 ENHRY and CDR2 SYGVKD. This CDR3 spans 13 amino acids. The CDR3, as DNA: TGTGCCACCGTCCCAGGGTACCCCGGGGAGCTGTTTTTT. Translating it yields CATVPGYPGELFF.

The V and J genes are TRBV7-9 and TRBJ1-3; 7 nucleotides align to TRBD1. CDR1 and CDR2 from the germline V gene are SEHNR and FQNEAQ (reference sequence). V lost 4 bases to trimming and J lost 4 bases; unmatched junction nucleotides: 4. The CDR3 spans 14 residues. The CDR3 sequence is CASSSDRAGNTIYF. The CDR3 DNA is TGTGCCAGCAGCTCAGACAGGGCCGGAAACACCATATATTTT.

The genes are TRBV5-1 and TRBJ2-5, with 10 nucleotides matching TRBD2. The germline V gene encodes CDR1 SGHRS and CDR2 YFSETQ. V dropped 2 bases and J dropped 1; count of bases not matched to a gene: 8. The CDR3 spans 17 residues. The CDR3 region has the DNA TGCGCCAGCAGCTTTAGGGGGACTAGCGCCCTCCAAGAGACCCAGTACTTC. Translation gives CASSFRGTSALQETQYF.

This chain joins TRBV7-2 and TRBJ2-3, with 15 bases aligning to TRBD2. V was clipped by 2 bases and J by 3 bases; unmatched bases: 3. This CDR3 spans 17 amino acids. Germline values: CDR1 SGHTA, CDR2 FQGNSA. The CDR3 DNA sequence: TGTGCCAGCAGCTTAAGGACTAGCGGGAGGGCTACAGATACGCAGTATTTT. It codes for CASSLRTSGRATDTQYF.

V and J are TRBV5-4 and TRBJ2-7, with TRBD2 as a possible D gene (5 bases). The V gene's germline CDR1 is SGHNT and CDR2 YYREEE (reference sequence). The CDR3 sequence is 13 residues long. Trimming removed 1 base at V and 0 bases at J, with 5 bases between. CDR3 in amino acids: CASSLTSSYEQYF. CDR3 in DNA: TGTGCCAGCAGCTTGACTAGCTCCTACGAGCAGTACTTC.

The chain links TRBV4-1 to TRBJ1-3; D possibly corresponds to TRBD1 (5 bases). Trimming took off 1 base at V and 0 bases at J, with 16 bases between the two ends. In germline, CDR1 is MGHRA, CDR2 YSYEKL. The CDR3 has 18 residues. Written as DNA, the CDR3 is TGCGCCAGCAGCCAAGTCCCCCCGGGACTGAGCTCTGGAAACACCATATATTTT. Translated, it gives CASSQVPPGLSSGNTIYF.

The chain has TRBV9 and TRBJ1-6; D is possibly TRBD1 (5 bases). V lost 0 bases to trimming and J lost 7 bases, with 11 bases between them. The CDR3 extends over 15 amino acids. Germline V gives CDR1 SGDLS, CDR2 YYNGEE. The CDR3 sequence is CASSVEGATNSPLHF. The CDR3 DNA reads TGTGCCAGCAGCGTAGAAGGGGCAACCAATTCACCCCTCCACTTT.

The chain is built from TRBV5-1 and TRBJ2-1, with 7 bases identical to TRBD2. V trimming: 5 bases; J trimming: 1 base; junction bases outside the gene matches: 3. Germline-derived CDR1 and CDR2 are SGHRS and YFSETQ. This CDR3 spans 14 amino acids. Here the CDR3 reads CASSTGGSYNEQFF. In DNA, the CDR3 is TGCGCCAGCAGTACGGGGGGTTCCTACAATGAGCAGTTCTTC. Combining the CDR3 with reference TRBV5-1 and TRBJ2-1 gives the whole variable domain KAGVTQTPRYLIKTRGQQVTLSCSPISGHRSVSWYQQTPGQGLQFLFEYFSETQRNKGNFPGRFSGRQFSNSRSEMNVSTLELGDSALYLCASSTGGSYNEQFFGPGTRLTVL.

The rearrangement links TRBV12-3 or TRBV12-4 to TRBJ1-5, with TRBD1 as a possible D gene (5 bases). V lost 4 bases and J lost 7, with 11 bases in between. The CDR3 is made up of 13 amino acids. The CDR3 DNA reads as TGTGCCAGCAGTTCCGCCAGGGAACAGCCCCAGCATTTT. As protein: CASSSAREQPQHF.

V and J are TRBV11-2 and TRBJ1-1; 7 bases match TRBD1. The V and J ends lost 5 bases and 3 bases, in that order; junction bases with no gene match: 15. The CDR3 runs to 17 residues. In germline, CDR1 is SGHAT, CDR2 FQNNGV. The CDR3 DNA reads TGTGCCAGCAGCAGATCTGGACAGGCCATTTGGTACACTGAAGCTTTCTTT. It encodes CASSRSGQAIWYTEAFF.

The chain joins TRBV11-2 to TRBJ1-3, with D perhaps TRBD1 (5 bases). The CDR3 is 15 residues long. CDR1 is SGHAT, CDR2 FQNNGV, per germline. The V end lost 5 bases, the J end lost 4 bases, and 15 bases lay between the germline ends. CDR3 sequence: CASSQRQGAGNTIYF. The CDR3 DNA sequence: TGTGCCAGCAGCCAAAGGCAGGGTGCCGGAAACACCATATATTTT. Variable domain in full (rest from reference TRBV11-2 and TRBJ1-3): EAGVAQSPRYKIIEKRQSVAFWCNPISGHATLYWYQQILGQGPKLLIQFQNNGVVDDSQLPKDRFSAERLKGVDSTLKIQPAKLEDSAVYLCASSQRQGAGNTIYFGEGSWLTVV.

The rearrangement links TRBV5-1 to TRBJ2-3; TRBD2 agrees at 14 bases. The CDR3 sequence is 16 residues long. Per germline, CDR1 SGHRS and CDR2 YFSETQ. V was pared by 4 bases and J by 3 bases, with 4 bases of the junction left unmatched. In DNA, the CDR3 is TGCGCCAGCAGCCCGGGACTAGCGGGGGATACAGATACGCAGTATTTT. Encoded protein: CASSPGLAGDTDTQYF.

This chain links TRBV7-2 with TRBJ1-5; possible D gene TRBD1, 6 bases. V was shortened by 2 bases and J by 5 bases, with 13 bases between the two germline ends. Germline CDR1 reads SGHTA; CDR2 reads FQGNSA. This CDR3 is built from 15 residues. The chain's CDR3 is CASSLNGGSHQPQHF. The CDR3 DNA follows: TGTGCCAGCAGCTTAAATGGGGGCTCGCATCAGCCCCAGCATTTT.